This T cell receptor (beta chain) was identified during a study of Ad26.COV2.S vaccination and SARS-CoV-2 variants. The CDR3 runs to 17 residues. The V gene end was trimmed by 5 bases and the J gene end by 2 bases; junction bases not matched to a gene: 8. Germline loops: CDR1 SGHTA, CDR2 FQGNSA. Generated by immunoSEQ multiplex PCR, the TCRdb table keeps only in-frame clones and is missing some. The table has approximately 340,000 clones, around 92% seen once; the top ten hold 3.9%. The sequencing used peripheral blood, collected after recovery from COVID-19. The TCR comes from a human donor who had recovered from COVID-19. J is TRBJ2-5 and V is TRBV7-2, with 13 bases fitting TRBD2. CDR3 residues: CASSLPGLAGIQETQYF. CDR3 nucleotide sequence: TGTGCCAGCAGCCTCCCGGGACTAGCGGGGATTCAAGAGACCCAGTACTTC. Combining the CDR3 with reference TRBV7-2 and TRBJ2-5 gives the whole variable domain GAGVSQSPSNKVTEKGKDVELRCDPISGHTALYWYRQSLGQGLEFLIYFQGNSAPDKSGLPSDRFSAERTGGSVSTLTIQRTQQEDSAVYLCASSLPGLAGIQETQYFGPGTRLLVL.